This T cell receptor beta chain was identified in a study of patients and donors after allogeneic stem cell transplantation. TCRdb recomputed calls from the RT-PCR reads with MiXCR, one row per CDR3 protein. In the table there are roughly 880,000 distinct CDR3 sequences, more than 15% of which are singletons. Trimming cost V 4 bases and J 0 bases; bases outside gene matches: 6. This CDR3 comprises 16 residues. This clonotype was observed a few times. Sequences were obtained from blood, either unsorted or a sorted T cell fraction (not recorded which). The receptor was isolated from a human donor who was either an allogeneic HSCT recipient or a stem cell or donor lymphocyte infusion donor (not recorded which). It is not recorded whose cells these are; they may come from a transplant donor. The chain combines TRBV12-3 or TRBV12-4 with TRBJ1-5; 7 nucleotides match TRBD1. In DNA, the CDR3 is TGTGCCAGCAGTTCAGAGGGGGCTCATAGCAATCAGCCCCAGCATTTT. Translation: CASSSEGAHSNQPQHF.